This T cell receptor beta chain appears in the sequencing data of a study of blood T cell repertoires in COVID-19. J gave up 10 bases and V 6 bases, and 11 bases lay outside the gene matches. The CDR3 covers 15 residues. In germline, CDR1 is SGHDT, CDR2 YYEEEE. Sequencing was performed with immunoSEQ multiplex PCR; in TCRdb, only in-frame clones are kept and a portion is missing. Here the sample spans roughly 63,000 clones, 89% being singletons. Sequenced: peripheral blood. The clonotype originates from a man aged 45-65 years with active COVID-19. V gene TRBV5-6 combines with J gene TRBJ1-6, with 9 bases that match TRBD1. The CDR3 is CASTYRDRVSSPLHF. In DNA, the CDR3 is TGTGCCAGCACCTACCGGGACAGGGTGAGCTCACCCCTCCACTTT.